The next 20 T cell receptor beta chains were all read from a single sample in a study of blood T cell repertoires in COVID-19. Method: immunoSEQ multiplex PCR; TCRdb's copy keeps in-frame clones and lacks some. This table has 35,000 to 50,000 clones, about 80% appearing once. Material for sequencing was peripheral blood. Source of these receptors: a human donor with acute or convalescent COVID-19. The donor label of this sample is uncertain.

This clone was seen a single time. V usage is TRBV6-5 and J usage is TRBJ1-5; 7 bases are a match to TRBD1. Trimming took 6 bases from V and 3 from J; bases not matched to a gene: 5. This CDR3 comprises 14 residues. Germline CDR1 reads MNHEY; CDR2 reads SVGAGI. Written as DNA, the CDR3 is TGTGCCAGCAGCACCGGGACAGTCAATCAGCCCCAGCATTTT. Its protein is CASSTGTVNQPQHF.

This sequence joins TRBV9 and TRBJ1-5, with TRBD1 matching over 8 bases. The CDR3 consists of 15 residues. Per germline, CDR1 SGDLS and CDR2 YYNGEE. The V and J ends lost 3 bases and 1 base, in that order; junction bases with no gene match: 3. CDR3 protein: CASSAGQGSNQPQHF. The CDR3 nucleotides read TGTGCCAGCAGCGCCGGACAGGGAAGCAATCAGCCCCAGCATTTT.

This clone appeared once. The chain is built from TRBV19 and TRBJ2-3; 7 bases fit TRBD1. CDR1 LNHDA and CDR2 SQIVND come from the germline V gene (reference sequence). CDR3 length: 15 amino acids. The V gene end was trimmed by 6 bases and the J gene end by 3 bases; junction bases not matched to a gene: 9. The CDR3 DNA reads TGTGCCAGTAGCCAACTCCTACAGGGGACAGATACGCAGTATTTT. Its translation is CASSQLLQGTDTQYF.

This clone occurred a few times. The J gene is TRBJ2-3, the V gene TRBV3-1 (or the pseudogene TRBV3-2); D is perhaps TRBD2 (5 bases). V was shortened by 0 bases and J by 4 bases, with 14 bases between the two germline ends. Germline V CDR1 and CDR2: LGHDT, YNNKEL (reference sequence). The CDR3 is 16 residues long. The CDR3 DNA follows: TGTGCCAGCAGCCAAGATTTACCTAGCTTGGCAGATACGCAGTATTTT. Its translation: CASSQDLPSLADTQYF.

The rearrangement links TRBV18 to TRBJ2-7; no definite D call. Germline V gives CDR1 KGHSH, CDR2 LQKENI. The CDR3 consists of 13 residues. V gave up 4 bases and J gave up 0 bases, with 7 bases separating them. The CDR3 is CASSLASSYEQYF. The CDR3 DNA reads TGTGCCAGCTCACTAGCTAGCTCCTACGAGCAGTACTTC.

The CDR3 here is CASSRDRVAYEQYF. The CDR3 bases are TGTGCCAGCAGCCGGGACAGGGTCGCCTACGAGCAGTACTTC. The J gene is TRBJ2-7, the V gene TRBV6-5; 9 nucleotides match TRBD1. V dropped 6 bases and J dropped 2; count of bases not matched to a gene: 5. The CDR3 runs to 14 residues. The germline V gene encodes CDR1 MNHEY and CDR2 SVGAGI.

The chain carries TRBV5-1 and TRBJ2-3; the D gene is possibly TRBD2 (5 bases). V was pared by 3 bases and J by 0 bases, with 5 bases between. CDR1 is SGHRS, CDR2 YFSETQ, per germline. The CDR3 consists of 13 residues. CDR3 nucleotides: TGCGCCAGCAGCTGGACTAGCACAGATACGCAGTATTTT. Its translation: CASSWTSTDTQYF. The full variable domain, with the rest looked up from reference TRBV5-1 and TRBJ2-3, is KAGVTQTPRYLIKTRGQQVTLSCSPISGHRSVSWYQQTPGQGLQFLFEYFSETQRNKGNFPGRFSGRQFSNSRSEMNVSTLELGDSALYLCASSWTSTDTQYFGPGTRLTVL.

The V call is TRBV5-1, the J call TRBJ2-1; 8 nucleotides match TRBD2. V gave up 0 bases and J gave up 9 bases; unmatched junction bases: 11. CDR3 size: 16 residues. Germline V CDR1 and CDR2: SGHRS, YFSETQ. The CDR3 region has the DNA TGCGCCAGCAGCTTGGAGCTTGCGGGAGGATGGAGTGAGCAGTTCTTC. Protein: CASSLELAGGWSEQFF.

The CDR3 nucleotides read TGTGCCAGCAGAGGGACTAGCGAATACACCGGGGAGCTGTTTTTT. Translated, it gives CASRGTSEYTGELFF. The chain has TRBV6-5 and TRBJ2-2; TRBD2 agrees at 10 bases. CDR1 and CDR2 from the germline V gene are MNHEY and SVGAGI. The CDR3 has 15 residues. V shed 6 bases and J 3 bases; nucleotides not matched to a gene: 4.

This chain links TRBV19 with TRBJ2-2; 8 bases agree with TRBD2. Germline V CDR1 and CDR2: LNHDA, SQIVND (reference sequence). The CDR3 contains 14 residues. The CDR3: CVSQLAVNTGELFF. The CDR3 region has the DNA TGTGTCTCGCAACTAGCGGTAAACACCGGGGAGCTGTTTTTT.

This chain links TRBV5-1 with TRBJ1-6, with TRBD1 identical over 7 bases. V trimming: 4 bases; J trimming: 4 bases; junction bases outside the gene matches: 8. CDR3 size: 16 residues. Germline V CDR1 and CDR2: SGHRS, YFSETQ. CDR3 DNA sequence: TGCGCCAGCAGCCTACTAGGACAGGTTTATAATTCACCCCTCCACTTT. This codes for CASSLLGQVYNSPLHF.

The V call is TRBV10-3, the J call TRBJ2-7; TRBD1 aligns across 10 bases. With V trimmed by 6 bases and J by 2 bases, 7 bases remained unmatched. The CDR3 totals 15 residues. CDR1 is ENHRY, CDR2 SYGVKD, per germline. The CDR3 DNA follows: TGTGCCATCAGCCCCGGACAGGGGGTCACCTACGAGCAGTACTTC. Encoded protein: CAISPGQGVTYEQYF.

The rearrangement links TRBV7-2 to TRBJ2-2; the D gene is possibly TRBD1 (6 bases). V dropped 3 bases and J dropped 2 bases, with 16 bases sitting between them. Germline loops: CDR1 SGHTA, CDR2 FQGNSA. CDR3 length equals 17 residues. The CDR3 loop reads CASSLGKGQSNTGELFF. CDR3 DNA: TGTGCCAGCAGCTTGGGAAAAGGACAGAGTAACACCGGGGAGCTGTTTTTT.

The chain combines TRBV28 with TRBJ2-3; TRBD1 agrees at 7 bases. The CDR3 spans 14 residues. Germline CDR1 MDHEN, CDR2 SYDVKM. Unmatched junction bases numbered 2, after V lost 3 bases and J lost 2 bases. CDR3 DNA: TGTGCCAGCAGTTTGGACAGGAACACAGATACGCAGTATTTT. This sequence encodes CASSLDRNTDTQYF.

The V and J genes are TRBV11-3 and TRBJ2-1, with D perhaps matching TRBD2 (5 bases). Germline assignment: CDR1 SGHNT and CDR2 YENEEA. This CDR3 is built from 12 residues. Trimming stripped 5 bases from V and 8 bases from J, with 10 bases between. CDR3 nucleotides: TGTGCCAGCAGCCCCGGGGAGCATGAGCAGTTCTTC. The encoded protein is CASSPGEHEQFF. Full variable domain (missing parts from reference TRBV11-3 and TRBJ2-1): EAGVVQSPRYKIIEKKQPVAFWCNPISGHNTLYWYLQNLGQGPELLIRYENEEAVDDSQLPKDRFSAERLKGVDSTLKIQPAELGDSAVYLCASSPGEHEQFFGPGTRLTVL.

CDR3 region: CASSIRRGGGVDSPLHF. CDR3 sequence (DNA): TGTGCCAGTAGTATCAGGCGGGGTGGAGGGGTGGATTCACCCCTCCACTTT. The chain employs TRBV19 and TRBJ1-6, with D possibly being TRBD1 (5 bases). Trimming removed 3 bases from V and 8 bases from J, with 20 bases in between. Germline V CDR1 and CDR2: LNHDA, SQIVND (reference sequence). The CDR3 is 17 amino acids.

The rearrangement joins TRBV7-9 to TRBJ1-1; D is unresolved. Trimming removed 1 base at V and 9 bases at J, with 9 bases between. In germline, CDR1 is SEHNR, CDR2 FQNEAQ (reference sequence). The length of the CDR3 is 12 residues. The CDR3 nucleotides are TGTGCCAGCAGCTTAGTCCGGGAACAAGCTTTCTTT. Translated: CASSLVREQAFF.

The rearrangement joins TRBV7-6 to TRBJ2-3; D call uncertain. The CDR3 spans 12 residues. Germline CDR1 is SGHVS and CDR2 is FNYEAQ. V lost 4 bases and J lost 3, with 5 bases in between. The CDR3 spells CASSSRTDTQYF. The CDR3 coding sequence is TGTGCCAGCAGCTCTAGGACAGATACGCAGTATTTT.

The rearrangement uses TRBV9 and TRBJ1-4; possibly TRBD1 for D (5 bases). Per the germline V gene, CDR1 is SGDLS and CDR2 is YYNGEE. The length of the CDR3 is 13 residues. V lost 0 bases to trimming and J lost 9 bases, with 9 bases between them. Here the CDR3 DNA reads TGTGCCAGCAGCGTAGACCCAGGGAAAAAACTGTTTTTT. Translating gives CASSVDPGKKLFF.

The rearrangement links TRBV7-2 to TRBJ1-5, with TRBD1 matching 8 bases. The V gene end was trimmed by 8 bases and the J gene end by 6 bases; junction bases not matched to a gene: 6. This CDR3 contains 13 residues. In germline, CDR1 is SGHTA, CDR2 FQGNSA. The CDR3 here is CASGDRGSQPQHF. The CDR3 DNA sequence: TGTGCCAGCGGTGACAGGGGAAGTCAGCCCCAGCATTTT.